These T cell receptor beta chains were read from a single sample in a study of cytomegalovirus exposure and HLA in healthy donors. Assay used: immunoSEQ multiplex PCR; TCRdb lists only in-frame clones, some missing. Here the sample spans 100,000 to 120,000 clones, about 80% being singletons. The specimen was PBMCs. Every receptor here comes from a woman between 55 and 75 years old in good health and CMV-seropositive. The CDR3 runs from the conserved cysteine through the conserved F or W. Fields, in order: V gene, J gene, D gene, CDR3 DNA, CDR3 protein. The D gene is left open where the match is weak.

TRBV7-9	TRBJ1-4	-	TGTGCCAGCAGCTCTTCCCCAGGGCATAGTGAAAAACTGTTTTTT	CASSSSPGHSEKLFF
TRBV30	TRBJ2-7	TRBD1	TGTGCCTGGGGACAGGGGGGCGAGCAGTACTTC	CAWGQGGEQYF
TRBV23-1	TRBJ2-5	-	TGCGCCAGCAGAGAAGGACAGCAAGAGACCCAGTACTTC	CASREGQQETQYF
TRBV18	TRBJ2-6	-	TGTGCCAGCTCACCTTACCGGGACATATATGGGGCCAACGTCCTGACTTTC	CASSPYRDIYGANVLTF
TRBV27	TRBJ2-7	-	TGTGCCAGCAGTATCGACCCGCGGTCTAGATTCTCCTACGAGCAGTACTTC	CASSIDPRSRFSYEQYF
TRBV19	TRBJ1-1	-	TGTGCCAGTAGCGAGCGGGGGAACACTGAAGCTTTCTTT	CASSERGNTEAFF
TRBV9	TRBJ1-1	TRBD1	TGTGCCAGCAGCGTAGAAGGACAGGGGCCCACTGAAGCTTTCTTT	CASSVEGQGPTEAFF
TRBV16	TRBJ2-3	-	TGTGCCAGCAGCCATTTGGGCCTGGGAGGTGGTCAAAGAGATACGCAGTATTTT	CASSHLGLGGGQRDTQYF
TRBV9	TRBJ1-1	-	TGTGCCAGCAGCGTTCGCTACGACAGTGAAGCTTTCTTT	CASSVRYDSEAFF
TRBV5-1	TRBJ2-1	TRBD1	TGCGCCAGCAGTCAGGACAGGGGAGGAAGGAATGAGCAGTTCTTC	CASSQDRGGRNEQFF